The clone carrying this T cell receptor (beta chain) was observed a handful of times. What it recognizes is unknown. From RNA transcripts, TCR beta CDR3 regions were amplified. HTBI primers were employed in a first-round RT-PCR of the TCR CDR3. One entry per CDR3 protein, called by TCRdb with MiXCR from the multiplex PCR reads. The repertoire has approximately 700,000 distinct CDR3 sequences, 15% to 20% of them found once; the top ten carry roughly 8%. This entry belongs to a study of T cells in Graves' hyperthyroidism and ophthalmopathy. The overall study: At initial diagnosis, before any treatment had begun, peripheral blood was obtained. Broader study findings: In simple terms, a model built on 13 V-J features told ophthalmopathy apart from stable hyperthyroidism.

V lost 6 bases, J lost 2 bases, and 12 bases stayed unmatched. The CDR3 covers 18 residues. Per germline, CDR1 DFQATT and CDR2 SNEGSKA (reference sequence). Participants, patients aged 18 to 65, had newly diagnosed hyperthyroidism with a duration under 2 months. Fresh peripheral blood, 10 ml, yielded the PBMCs. The sequenced sample consisted of blood. The clonotype originates from a man younger than 30 with Graves' hyperthyroidism. The chain links TRBV20-1 to TRBJ2-3; 15 nucleotides line up with TRBD2. CDR3 residues: CSAMPGLAGGRFTDTQYF. The CDR3 DNA reads as TGCAGTGCCATGCCGGGACTAGCGGGAGGCCGGTTCACAGATACGCAGTATTTT.